This paragraph covers one TCR beta chain sequence. This clone was seen more than once but under ten times. The target of this receptor is not known. One base away there is no much larger clone; base qualities are not given. TCRbeta CDR3 regions were amplified from genomic DNA using the immunoSEQ Assay, a bias-controlled multiplex PCR. The published analysis was carried out like this. Nucleated cell counts per sample were estimated from amplification of reference gene primers within the assay. To quantify the absolute abundance of each unique TCRbeta CDR3 rearrangement, sequence reads were collapsed and filtered. For each sample, productive Simpson clonality was calculated as the square root of Simpson's diversity index over productive rearrangements. Held by TCRdb, this immuneACCESS table contains in-frame sequences only and omits some clones. Under half of the omission traces to an unresolved V gene where checked; the cause of the rest is unknown. V and J calls and clone size are as listed in that table; D and trimming were resolved from the DNA. This sample holds fewer than 250,000 clones; 80% to 90% were observed only once. The ten largest clones add up to about 8.9% of the sample.

Collaborating institutions collected whole blood in K2EDTA tubes following their own protocols. Collaborator samples were shipped for TCRbeta analysis as frozen whole blood, isolated PBMCs, or DNA extracted from either sample type. V is trimmed back by 4 bases and J by 8 bases, and the junction contains 5 bases that no gene match accounts for. The CDR3, cysteine through phenylalanine, is 13 amino acids long. Left in the record is the CDR3 DNA by itself, 39 bases read in frame from the first base. CDR1 is given as KGHDR and CDR2 as SFDVKD, both from the germline V gene. The sample belongs to a study of blood T cell repertoires in COVID-19 (dated by TCRdb to the early 2020s). About the full investigation: Collaborator samples came from the United States, Italy and Spain and covered acute and convalescent phases of COVID-19. Deeply sampled blood TCRbeta repertoires from subjects exposed to, actively infected with, or recovered from COVID-19 were included in the dataset. Sample metadata almost always included a de-identified subject ID, COVID-19 status, age in years and sex. The repertoires were released in a freely available public database meant as a resource for research on the immune response to SARS-CoV-2. Where HLA class I and class II types were available, the types were taken from metadata supplied by the sample provider, not from assay-based typing. Samples came from the ongoing ImmuneRACE study (first 160 participants) plus 1,254 subjects from 6 global collaborators. The material from the prospective study consisted of cDNA or gDNA derived from T cells, B-cell-depleted T cells, or PBMCs.

The full study reports these points: Clinical and demographic metadata were provided uncurated, with the amount varying by source and participant.

The clonotype comes from a woman between 50 and 59 years old with acute or convalescent COVID-19. The rearranged segments are TRBV24-1 and TRBJ1-1; the junction holds 8 bases that match TRBD1. Sequencing was carried out using peripheral blood. The CDR3: CATSERTGKEAFF. In nucleotide form, the sequence is TGTGCCACCAGTGAACGGACAGGGAAGGAAGCTTTCTTT.